These 19 T cell receptor beta chains share one sample of origin, sequenced in a study of blood T cell repertoires in COVID-19. Here immunoSEQ multiplex PCR was the method, and the copy in TCRdb shows in-frame clones only, minus some. The table shows a few hundred thousand clones, with about 87% occurring only once. Sequencing was done on a sample of peripheral blood. All receptors come from a woman between 45 and 65 years old with COVID-19, enrolled during active disease.

This rearrangement joins TRBV30 to TRBJ1-5; no definite D call. The CDR3 is 14 residues long. Germline V gives CDR1 GTSNPN, CDR2 SVGIG (reference sequence). Trimming left V 1 base short and J 7 bases short, with 14 bases between. CDR3 residues: CAWSGTFVRQPQHF. CDR3 coding DNA: TGTGCCTGGAGTGGGACTTTTGTTCGGCAGCCCCAGCATTTT. The full variable domain, with the rest looked up from reference TRBV30 and TRBJ1-5, is SQTIHQWPATLVQPVGSPLSLECTVEGTSNPNLYWYRQAAGRGLQLLFYSVGIGQISSEVPQNLSASRPQDRQFILSSKKLLLSDSGFYLCAWSGTFVRQPQHFGDGTRLSIL.

As to this clone: This sample includes further DNA sequences coding for the same CDR3. The chain joins TRBV2 to TRBJ2-3; D call uncertain. The germline V gene encodes CDR1 SNHLY and CDR2 FYNNEI. This CDR3 spans 17 amino acids. Trimming pared 0 bases from V and 1 base from J, leaving 14 bases between. For the CDR3, the DNA is TGTGCCAGCAGTGAAGCGCTGGGTTCTAGTCGCACAGATACGCAGTATTTT. It specifies CASSEALGSSRTDTQYF.

The V gene is TRBV18, the J gene TRBJ1-3, with D perhaps TRBD1 (6 bases). The CDR3 is 14 residues long. CDR1 and CDR2 (germline): KGHSH, LQKENI. V lost 0 bases and J lost 7, with 10 bases in between. The CDR3 DNA is TGTGCCAGCTCACCACCGTCGCAGGGGAACACCATATATTTT. This encodes CASSPPSQGNTIYF.

The chain recombines TRBV6-2 or TRBV6-3 with TRBJ2-7, with D perhaps TRBD1 (6 bases). Germline CDR1 reads MNHEY; CDR2 reads SVGEGT. Trimming took off 1 base at V and 3 bases at J, with 10 bases between the two ends. The CDR3 is 14 amino acids. CDR3 residues: CASSYYGGHYEQYF. As DNA, the CDR3 is TGTGCCAGCAGTTACTATGGGGGCCACTACGAGCAGTACTTC.

This chain connects TRBV18 to TRBJ2-7; D unclear. CDR1 and CDR2 from the germline V gene are KGHSH and LQKENI. Trimming shortened V by 2 bases and J by 2 bases, and 7 bases separated the two germline ends. CDR3 size: 13 residues. CDR3 bases: TGTGCCAGCTCACCATTGGCCACCTACGAGCAGTACTTC. Translated: CASSPLATYEQYF.

The gene calls are TRBV5-6 and TRBJ2-7; 7 positions match TRBD1. The CDR3 is 14 amino acids. Germline lookup yields CDR1 SGHDT and CDR2 YYEEEE. The trim removed 5 bases at V and 3 bases at J, leaving 8 bases unmatched. CDR3: CASRMTGSSYEQYF. DNA of the CDR3: TGTGCCAGCAGGATGACAGGGTCTAGCTACGAGCAGTACTTC. Full variable domain (outside the CDR3, taken from reference TRBV5-6 and TRBJ2-7): DAGVTQSPTHLIKTRGQQVTLRCSPKSGHDTVSWYQQALGQGPQFIFQYYEEEERQRGNFPDRFSGHQFPNYSSELNVNALLLGDSALYLCASRMTGSSYEQYFGPGTRLTVT.

CDR3 bases: TGTGCCAGCAGTTTATCTCTTTCCTATGAGCAGTTCTTC. This codes for CASSLSLSYEQFF. The chain couples TRBV12-3 or TRBV12-4 to TRBJ2-1; D is undetermined. This CDR3 is built from 13 residues. V lost 2 bases, J lost 8 bases, and 10 bases lay in between.

The chain couples TRBV15 to TRBJ1-3; D is unclear. CDR1 LNHNV and CDR2 YYDKDF come from the germline V gene (reference sequence). The ends were cut back, 1 base at V and 0 bases at J, with 7 bases in the middle. The CDR3 contains 15 residues. CDR3 protein: CATSRGRSSGNTIYF. The CDR3 coding sequence is TGTGCCACCAGCAGAGGACGGAGCTCTGGAAACACCATATATTTT.

V is TRBV14 and J is TRBJ1-4; 7 bases map to TRBD1. Germline values: CDR1 SGHDN, CDR2 FVKESK. The J segment lost 5 bases and the V segment lost 4 bases, leaving 4 bases of the junction unmatched. The CDR3 covers 14 residues. The CDR3 sequence: CASSRTGRNEKLFF. The CDR3 coding sequence is TGTGCCAGCAGCCGGACAGGACGCAATGAAAAACTGTTTTTT.

The chain couples TRBV20-1 to TRBJ2-1; D unresolved. Germline V gives CDR1 DFQATT, CDR2 SNEGSKA (reference sequence). The V and J ends lost 3 bases and 6 bases respectively, with 12 bases between them. This CDR3 region has 13 residues. CDR3 bases: TGCAGTGCTAGTCCGTCCGGGTTCAATGAGCAGTTCTTC. This sequence encodes CSASPSGFNEQFF.

The chain employs TRBV7-2 and TRBJ2-7; the D gene is possibly TRBD1 (6 bases). Trimming left V 0 bases short and J 2 bases short, with 11 bases between. The CDR3 length is 15 residues. Germline values: CDR1 SGHTA, CDR2 FQGNSA. Here the CDR3 reads CASSLASDRTYEQYF. DNA for the CDR3: TGTGCCAGCAGCTTAGCCTCGGACAGAACCTACGAGCAGTACTTC.

The chain links TRBV28 to TRBJ2-3; TRBD1 matches 9 bases. CDR1 and CDR2 from the germline V gene are MDHEN and SYDVKM. The CDR3 is 15 amino acids. V lost 6 bases to trimming and J lost 1 base; unmatched junction nucleotides: 5. CDR3 coding DNA: TGTGCCAGCAGCCGCCGGGACAGGGGCACAGATACGCAGTATTTT. Translating gives CASSRRDRGTDTQYF. Looking up the rest from reference TRBV28 and TRBJ2-3 gives the full variable domain: DVKVTQSSRYLVKRTGEKVFLECVQDMDHENMFWYRQDPGLGLRLIYFSYDVKMKEKGDIPEGYSVSREKKERFSLILESASTNQTSMYLCASSRRDRGTDTQYFGPGTRLTVL.

The J gene is TRBJ2-7, the V gene TRBV7-6, with TRBD1 identical over 9 bases. This CDR3 is 15 amino acids long. CDR1 and CDR2 from the germline V gene are SGHVS and FNYEAQ. The trim removed 4 bases at V and 0 bases at J, leaving 4 bases unmatched. CDR3 DNA sequence: TGTGCCAGCAGCTCCGGGACAGGGATCTCCTACGAGCAGTACTTC. Protein product: CASSSGTGISYEQYF.

The chain couples TRBV7-8 to TRBJ2-1; D not resolved. Germline V gives CDR1 SGHVS, CDR2 FQNEAQ. Deletions cut 7 bases from V and 3 bases from J, with 13 bases between. CDR3 size: 14 residues. The CDR3 protein is CASTMDGGYNEQFF. The CDR3 DNA follows: TGTGCCAGCACCATGGATGGCGGCTACAATGAGCAGTTCTTC.

This chain joins TRBV9 and TRBJ1-1, with TRBD1 as a possible D gene (6 bases). From germline, CDR1 is SGDLS and CDR2 YYNGEE. The ends were cut back, 4 bases at V and 4 bases at J, with 17 bases in the middle. This CDR3 is built from 15 residues. The CDR3 protein is CASSPSGGLGTEAFF. The CDR3 nucleotides are TGTGCCAGCAGCCCAAGCGGGGGGCTTGGCACTGAAGCTTTCTTT.

The chain is built from TRBV28 and TRBJ1-5, with a possible D match to TRBD1 (6 bases). The germline V and J ends were trimmed by 5 bases and 3 bases, with 11 bases remaining between them. The germline CDR1 and CDR2 sequences are MDHEN and SYDVKM. This CDR3 comprises 14 residues. The CDR3 here is CASSGTRDNQPQHF. The CDR3 bases are TGTGCCAGCAGTGGGACAAGGGACAATCAGCCCCAGCATTTT.

This chain joins TRBV19 and TRBJ1-2; possibly TRBD1 for D (6 bases). The CDR3 sequence is 16 residues long. Trimming stripped 3 bases from V and 8 bases from J, with 22 bases between. The germline V gene has CDR1 LNHDA and CDR2 SQIVND (reference sequence). The CDR3 nucleotides are TGTGCCAGTAGTATGGGCCTAGATAGGGGGTCGACCGGCTACACCTTC. This gives the protein CASSMGLDRGSTGYTF.

This clone was observed a few times. It is likely a read error, because the conserved phenylalanine at the end of the CDR3 is missing. The DNA is omitted, as the CDR3 cannot be located on it reliably, and the CDR3 follows TCRdb's listing. The V gene is TRBV4-2, the J gene TRBJ1-6; no check of the table's D call, TRBD1, against the DNA was made. Germline V CDR1 and CDR2: LGHNA, YNFKEQ. Ends included, the CDR3 has 10 residues. The CDR3 sequence: CASSQETKRQ.

This chain links TRBV30 with TRBJ2-3; tentatively, D is TRBD1 (5 bases). CDR1 and CDR2 (germline): GTSNPN, SVGIG (reference sequence). This CDR3 is built from 17 residues. V dropped 4 bases and J dropped 6 bases, with 26 bases sitting between them. The CDR3 coding sequence is TGTGCCTGGATACCGCAGGGTCGGAGCCATCGGATTGATACGCAGTATTTT. It translates to CAWIPQGRSHRIDTQYF. Full variable domain (rest looked up from reference TRBV30 and TRBJ2-3): SQTIHQWPATLVQPVGSPLSLECTVEGTSNPNLYWYRQAAGRGLQLLFYSVGIGQISSEVPQNLSASRPQDRQFILSSKKLLLSDSGFYLCAWIPQGRSHRIDTQYFGPGTRLTVL.